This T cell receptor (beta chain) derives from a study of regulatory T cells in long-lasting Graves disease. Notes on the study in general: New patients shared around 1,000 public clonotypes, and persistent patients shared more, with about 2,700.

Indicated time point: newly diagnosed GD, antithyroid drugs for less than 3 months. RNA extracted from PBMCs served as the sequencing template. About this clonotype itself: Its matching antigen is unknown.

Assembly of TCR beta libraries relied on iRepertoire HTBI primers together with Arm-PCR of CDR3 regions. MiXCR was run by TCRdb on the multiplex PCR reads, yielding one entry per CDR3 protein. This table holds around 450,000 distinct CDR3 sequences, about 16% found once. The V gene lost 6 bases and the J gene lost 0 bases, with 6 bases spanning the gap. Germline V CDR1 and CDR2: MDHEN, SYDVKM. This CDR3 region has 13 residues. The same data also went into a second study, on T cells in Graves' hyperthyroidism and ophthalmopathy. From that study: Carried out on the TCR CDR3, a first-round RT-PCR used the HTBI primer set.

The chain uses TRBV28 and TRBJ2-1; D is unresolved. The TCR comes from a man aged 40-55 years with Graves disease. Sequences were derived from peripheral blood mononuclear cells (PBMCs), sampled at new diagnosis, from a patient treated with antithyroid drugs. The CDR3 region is CASRQNSYNEQFF. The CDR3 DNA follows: TGTGCCAGCAGACAGAACTCCTACAATGAGCAGTTCTTC.